Listed below are T cell receptor beta chains from one sample, sequenced in a study of blood T cells in healthy people across ages. TCRdb processed the 5' RACE reads anew with MiXCR; each CDR3 protein has one entry. Among 1.5 million to 2 million distinct CDR3 sequences listed, around half were seen once. The sequenced sample was blood. These receptors came from a woman aged 40 to 55 in good health. The CDR3 runs from the conserved cysteine through the conserved F or W. Each record gives: clone size, J gene, V gene, D gene, CDR3 DNA, CDR3 protein. D genes are given only for firm matches. A clone size is listed for some rows: how often the clone was seen (once, few, many), or a class if it is expanded.

few TRBJ2-7 TRBV12-3/TRBV12-4 - TGTGCCAGCAGTTTGTCGGGCTCCGGGTCCTACGAGCAGTACTTC CASSLSGSGSYEQYF
- TRBJ2-5 TRBV2 - TGTGCCAGCAGTGTTAAACAGTACCAAGAGACCCAGTACTTC CASSVKQYQETQYF
- TRBJ2-5 TRBV13 - TGTGCCAGCACCGCGTACCGGGCCCCAGGGACCCAGTACTTC CASTAYRAPGTQYF
- TRBJ2-1 TRBV7-2 - TGTGCCAGCAGCTTTACGGCCCATGAGCAGTTCTTC CASSFTAHEQFF
- TRBJ2-1 TRBV25-1 - TGTGCCAGCAGTGAGTTCGGTGGCCACAATGAGCAGTTCTTC CASSEFGGHNEQFF
- TRBJ1-2 TRBV27 - TGTGCCAGCAGTTTAAGGGCGACGGGGGGCGTCTATGGCTACACCTTC CASSLRATGGVYGYTF
- TRBJ2-5 TRBV5-1 - TGCGCCAGCAGCTCGGTCCAGCTCCAGGGGCAGACCCAGTACTTC CASSSVQLQGQTQYF
- TRBJ2-1 TRBV4-2 TRBD2 TGTGCCAGCAGCCAAGATACTAGCGGGGGGACCCAAAACCTATACAATGAGCAGTTCTTC CASSQDTSGGTQNLYNEQFF
- TRBJ2-5 TRBV28 - TGTGCCAGCAGTTTATATGAGGTAATAGAGACCCAGTACTTC CASSLYEVIETQYF
- TRBJ1-6 TRBV24-1 - TGTGCCACCAGTGATGGCGGACGGTTTAATTCACCCCTCCACTTT CATSDGGRFNSPLHF
- TRBJ1-6 TRBV11-2 - TGTGCCAGCAGCCCCCGAAAGGGGAATTCACCCCTCCACTTT CASSPRKGNSPLHF
- TRBJ2-5 TRBV28 TRBD2 TGTGCCAGCAGTCGGACTAGCCTACCTATCTTGGGAGAGACCCAGTACTTC CASSRTSLPILGETQYF
- TRBJ2-1 TRBV18 TRBD2 TGTGCCAGCTCGGAAACTCGGGGGGTTGAGCAGTTCTTC CASSETRGVEQFF
- TRBJ2-7 TRBV21-1 - TGTGCCAGCAGCAAATGGGACAGGGGAACCTGCGAGCAGTACTTC CASSKWDRGTCEQYF
- TRBJ1-2 TRBV28 - TGTGCCAGCAGCCCACAGGGCGGGAACTATGGCTACACCTTC CASSPQGGNYGYTF
- TRBJ2-7 TRBV11-2 - TGTGCCAGCAGTTCCGCGCGGACCGGGCTAAACTACGAGCAGTACTTC CASSSARTGLNYEQYF
- TRBJ2-7 TRBV5-1 - TGCGCCAGCAGCCATAGGGGCACCTACTACGAGCAGTACTTC CASSHRGTYYEQYF
few TRBJ2-7 TRBV6-6 - TGTGCCAGCAGTCCTTGGGACCGCTACTACGAGCAGTACTTC CASSPWDRYYEQYF
- TRBJ1-2 TRBV19 TRBD1 TGTGCCAGTAGTCTTACCCTGGACAGGGCGATTCGCTATGGCTACACCTTC CASSLTLDRAIRYGYTF
- TRBJ1-1 TRBV4-1 - TGCGCCAGCAGCCAAGATCGTCGGGGGGCAGGGGTGAACACTGAAGCTTTCTTT CASSQDRRGAGVNTEAFF
- TRBJ2-1 TRBV2 TRBD2 TGTGCCAGCAGTGAAAGCGGGGACTCCTACAATGAGCAGTTCTTC CASSESGDSYNEQFF
- TRBJ2-5 TRBV20-1 TRBD1 TGCAGTGCCCCCCCCTACGACAGGGGTCAAGAGACCCAGTACTTC CSAPPYDRGQETQYF
- TRBJ1-5 TRBV5-1 - TGCGCCAGCAGCTTGGGGGGACGGATCAATCAGCCCCAGCATTTT CASSLGGRINQPQHF
- TRBJ2-3 TRBV10-3 - TGTGCCATCAGTGAGTTCCAGGGGGATACGCAGTATTTT CAISEFQGDTQYF
- TRBJ2-5 TRBV5-1 - TGCGCCAGCAGCTTGGCCGACTCCGCGGGGCCCCCGAAAGAGACCCAGTACTTC CASSLADSAGPPKETQYF
few TRBJ1-6 TRBV28 TRBD1 TGTGCCAGCAGTTTACGACAGGGCGGTAATTCACCCCTCCACTTT CASSLRQGGNSPLHF
once TRBJ1-5 TRBV3-1 - TGTGCCAGCAGCCAAGGGGCCTTTCAGCCCCAGCATTTT CASSQGAFQPQHF
- TRBJ2-1 TRBV20-1 - TGCAGTGCTAGTGGGGGGGGCGGGAATGAGCAGTTCTTC CSASGGGGNEQFF
- TRBJ1-1 TRBV15 - TGTGCCACCAGCACTTTTCGGGACATTAACACTGAAGCTTTCTTT CATSTFRDINTEAFF
- TRBJ1-2 TRBV6-5 TRBD1 TGTGCCAGCAGTTCCGGGACAGGGCTAGCTAACTATGGCTACACCTTC CASSSGTGLANYGYTF
- TRBJ2-3 TRBV5-1 TRBD1 TGCGCCAGCAGCTATAACAGGGGGGTAAGCACAGATACGCAGTATTTT CASSYNRGVSTDTQYF
- TRBJ2-7 TRBV6-2/TRBV6-3 - TGTGCCAGCAGCCCCAGGGACGGGAGCGAGCAGTACTTC CASSPRDGSEQYF
- TRBJ2-7 TRBV7-6 - TGTGCCAGCAGGTCAGGGTACAATGAGCAGTACTTC CASRSGYNEQYF
- TRBJ1-2 TRBV7-9 TRBD1 TGTGCCAGCAGCAAAGTAGGGGGCATGCCTGGCTACACCTTC CASSKVGGMPGYTF
few TRBJ2-6 TRBV12-3/TRBV12-4 - TGTGCCTCTTCGGGGGCGGTTCTTTCTGGGGCCAACGTCCTGACTTTC CASSGAVLSGANVLTF
few TRBJ2-5 TRBV5-1 - TGCGCCAGCAGCCGAGGAATCGGAGAGACCCAGTACTTC CASSRGIGETQYF
- TRBJ2-2 TRBV4-3 TRBD2 TGCGCCAGCAGCCAACCAATGGGGACTAGCGGATTCACCGGGGAGCTGTTTTTT CASSQPMGTSGFTGELFF
- TRBJ2-5 TRBV6-2/TRBV6-3 TRBD1 TGTGCCAGCAGTCAAAGAAACAGGGGCCAAGAGACCCAGTACTTC CASSQRNRGQETQYF
once TRBJ1-5 TRBV4-1 - TGCGCCAGCAGCGGAATCCTGACTAGCAATCAGCCCCAGCATTTT CASSGILTSNQPQHF
- TRBJ1-2 TRBV28 TRBD1 TGTGCCATCGGGACTCGTGGACAGGGGTCGCGTGGCTACACCTTC CAIGTRGQGSRGYTF
- TRBJ1-5 TRBV28 - TGTGCCAGTAAGAAACCTGGGAAAGATCAGCCCCAGCATTTT CASKKPGKDQPQHF
- TRBJ2-5 TRBV29-1 - TGCAGCGTGACCCCCGGACCCGAGATCCAAGAGACCCAGTACTTC CSVTPGPEIQETQYF
few TRBJ1-2 TRBV20-1 TRBD1 TGCAGTGCTGCGACAGGGGGCGGCGGCTACACCTTC CSAATGGGGYTF
- TRBJ2-1 TRBV20-1 TRBD2 TGCAGTGCTAGAGTAGGAGCGGGGGGGCCTACTGTTGGTCTGTTCTTC CSARVGAGGPTVGLFF
few TRBJ2-1 TRBV7-2 - TGTGCCAGCAGCTTAGTCGGGGTACGATACAATGAGCAGTTCTTC CASSLVGVRYNEQFF